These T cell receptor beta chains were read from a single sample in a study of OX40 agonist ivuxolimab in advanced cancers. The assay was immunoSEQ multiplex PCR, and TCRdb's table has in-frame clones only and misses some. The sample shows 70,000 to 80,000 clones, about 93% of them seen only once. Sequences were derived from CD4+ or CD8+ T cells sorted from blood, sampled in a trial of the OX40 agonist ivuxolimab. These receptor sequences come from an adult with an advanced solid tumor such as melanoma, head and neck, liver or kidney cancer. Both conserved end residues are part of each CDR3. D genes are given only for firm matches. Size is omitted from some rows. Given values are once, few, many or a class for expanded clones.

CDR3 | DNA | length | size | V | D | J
CASSGGLAGVVRGEQFF | TGCGCCAGCAGTGGGGGACTAGCGGGAGTAGTGAGGGGTGAGCAGTTCTTC | 17 | once | TRBV10-1 | TRBD2 | TRBJ2-1
CSARQNLLNNEQFF | TGCAGCGCCCGACAAAACCTTCTCAACAATGAGCAGTTCTTC | 14 | - | TRBV29-1 | - | TRBJ2-1
CASSEYPSGYQETQYF | TGTGCCAGCAGTGAATACCCTAGCGGGTACCAAGAGACCCAGTACTTC | 16 | - | TRBV25-1 | TRBD2 | TRBJ2-5
CASSLDSADLSF | TGTGCCAGCAGCTTGGATTCCGCGGACCTCTCTTTT | 12 | - | TRBV5-8 | - | TRBJ1-1
CAIGSGRARDDTQYF | TGTGCCATCGGTAGCGGGAGGGCCCGTGATGATACGCAGTATTTT | 15 | - | TRBV19 | TRBD2 | TRBJ2-3
CASSLEGSNQPQHF | TGTGCCAGCAGCCTTGAGGGAAGCAATCAGCCCCAGCATTTT | 14 | - | TRBV6-5 | - | TRBJ1-5
CASTLAVQETQYF | TGTGCCAGCACACTAGCGGTCCAAGAGACCCAGTACTTC | 13 | once | TRBV7-9 | TRBD2 | TRBJ2-5
CASSEEAYEQYF | TGTGCCAGCAGTGAAGAAGCCTACGAGCAGTACTTC | 12 | once | TRBV2 | - | TRBJ2-7
CASSLNPVLGSNTDTQYF | TGCGCCAGCAGCTTGAATCCAGTGCTAGGGTCCAACACAGATACGCAGTATTTT | 18 | - | TRBV5-1 | - | TRBJ2-3
CASSQDTSDFGEQYF | TGCGCCAGCAGCCAAGACACCTCGGACTTCGGGGAGCAGTACTTC | 15 | - | TRBV4-3 | - | TRBJ2-7
CATSRVFSELSNQPQHF | TGTGCCACCAGCAGAGTGTTTTCAGAACTAAGCAATCAGCCCCAGCATTTT | 17 | - | TRBV15 | - | TRBJ1-5
CASSLTSGTYEQYF | TGTGCCAGCAGCTTGACTAGCGGGACCTACGAGCAGTACTTC | 14 | few | TRBV7-9 | TRBD2 | TRBJ2-7
CASSELASYEQYF | TGCGCCAGCAGTGAGCTAGCGAGCTACGAGCAGTACTTC | 13 | - | TRBV10-2 | - | TRBJ2-7
CASSQDLVSGNTIYF | TGTGCCAGCAGCCAAGATCTCGTCTCTGGAAACACCATATATTTT | 15 | few | TRBV14 | - | TRBJ1-3
CSVSGTTNYGYTF | TGCAGCGTTTCCGGGACTACTAACTATGGCTACACCTTC | 13 | - | TRBV29-1 | - | TRBJ1-2
CASSRDRVHGYGYTF | TGTGCCAGCAGCCGAGACAGGGTTCACGGCTATGGCTACACCTTC | 15 | - | TRBV7-9 | TRBD1 | TRBJ1-2
CASSQPGGIWTEAFF | TGTGCCAGCAGCCAGCCCGGGGGGATTTGGACTGAAGCTTTCTTT | 15 | - | TRBV14 | - | TRBJ1-1
CASGLVLGNGYTF | TGTGCTAGTGGTTTGGTACTCGGAAATGGCTACACCTTC | 13 | - | TRBV12-5 | - | TRBJ1-2
CASSIGLVSYEQYF | TGTGCCAGTAGTATAGGCCTCGTCTCCTACGAGCAGTACTTC | 14 | - | TRBV19 | - | TRBJ2-7
CASTEESANYGYTF | TGTGCCAGTACCGAGGAGTCTGCTAACTATGGCTACACCTTC | 14 | - | TRBV19 | - | TRBJ1-2
CASSLQGGTEAFF | TGTGCCAGCAGCCTTCAGGGGGGCACTGAAGCTTTCTTT | 13 | - | TRBV6-1 | TRBD1 | TRBJ1-1
CASSRSGRAGNEQFF | TGCGCCAGCAGCCGCAGCGGGAGGGCCGGCAATGAGCAGTTCTTC | 15 | - | TRBV4-3 | TRBD2 | TRBJ2-1
CASQLGNTIYF | TGTGCCAGCCAGTTGGGAAACACCATATATTTT | 11 | - | TRBV6-5 | - | TRBJ1-3
CASRPLAGGPQETQYF | TGTGCCAGTAGACCACTAGCGGGAGGGCCCCAAGAGACCCAGTACTTC | 16 | once | TRBV19 | TRBD2 | TRBJ2-5
CASRQGAYTGELFF | TGTGCCAGCAGACAGGGGGCCTACACCGGGGAGCTGTTTTTT | 14 | - | TRBV28 | TRBD1 | TRBJ2-2